This T cell receptor (beta chain) was recovered during a study of cytomegalovirus exposure and HLA in healthy donors (dated by TCRdb to 2017 to 2019). Context from the whole study: In an earlier analysis of several hundred of the donors, approximately 260 Gb of sequence data and 117 million unique TCR beta sequences from about 190 million T cells were reported. An earlier analysis of 587 of the donors applied high-throughput TCR beta sequencing to assess whether each TCR beta V gene segment acted as functional or pseudogenic. Of the 398 genotyped donors, 81% fell in the genetic ancestry cluster associated with self-reported Caucasian donors. HLA typing covered class I and class II loci at four-digit resolution. The study aimed to test whether signatures of past pathogen exposure could be identified by cataloging public T cell receptors. Several DR-DQ haplotypes were treated as single units for association and clustering because of strong linkage in the cohort. Typing coverage varied by locus: about 620-630 donors for A, B, C, DRB1 and DQB1; approximately 500 for DQA1; around 570 for DPA1; under 490 for DPB1. Alongside the repertoire data, information on donor age, sex, ethnicity and CMV serostatus was compiled. Rather than drawing on any new phenotypic data, the later analysis identified candidate immune exposures from TCR beta sequences and the way those sequences occurred across donors. To study patterns of TCR occurrence, a later analysis re-analyzed previously published TCR beta repertoires from 666 donors and added high-resolution HLA genotyping. The study combined high-throughput TCR immunosequencing, statistical association of individual TCRs with disease status, and machine learning to predict cytomegalovirus infection status. All discovery cohort repertoires had been generated on a single sequencing platform. Genome-wide SNP genotypes for about three fifths of the roughly 670 donors were used in a later genetic analysis, which treated that subset as a discovery cohort. Using immunosequencing, the study profiled T cell repertoires from about 650 subjects and related those repertoires to cytomegalovirus serostatus. Across approximately 400 genotyped donors of the cohort, an average of roughly 200,000 unique TCR beta nucleotide sequences per donor were sequenced, and approximately 17% of those sequences were non-productive. Besides the first cohort of 666 subjects, a separate validation cohort made up of about 120 different subjects was used. Approximately 300 gigabases of sequencing data and around 85 million unique TCR sequences made up an early release that covered under 750 HLA-typed donors.

Comments on this clone: There is no known antigen for this receptor. No much larger clone exists at a distance of one base, and base qualities are not known.

The cohort consisted of 666 healthy bone marrow donors. Cohort members were all nominally healthy when sampled, although unrecorded immune exposures were likely present. The donor was CMV seronegative and was included in the group of 352 seronegative cohort members. Each donor provided a peripheral blood sample, and peripheral blood mononuclear cells were used for TCR beta sequencing. The Qiagen DNeasy Blood Extraction Kit was used to extract genomic DNA from the blood cell samples. Library generation was performed with the immunoSEQ multiplex PCR assay. For the multiplex PCR, a mixture combining 60 forward primers for TCR Vbeta segments and 13 reverse primers for TCR Jbeta segments was used. The CDR3 region of rearranged TCR beta genes was amplified from genomic DNA by a multiplex PCR assay. The amplified TCR beta libraries were sequenced on the Illumina HiSeq System as 87-base-pair reads. For the original study's pipeline: A later analysis counted tens of millions of unique TCR beta chains across the roughly 700 repertoires, and roughly 10 million of these chains were shared by at least two donors. To remove PCR and sequencing errors, raw reads were error-corrected and collapsed into unique sequences using a nearest-neighbor algorithm that merged closely related sequences. CDR3 sequences were aligned to IMGT reference sequences to assign V, D and J gene segments. For a sequence to be retained, at least a six-nucleotide match to both a V gene segment and a J gene segment was required. Rearrangements were classified as productive when the CDR3 lacked stop codons and remained in frame with V and J, and all other rearrangements were classified as non-productive. CDR3 was defined according to IMGT convention as the region running from the second conserved V-encoded cysteine to the conserved J-encoded phenylalanine. The earlier analysis of about 610 of the donors excluded sequences that lacked an unambiguous match to a single V gene segment. In an earlier analysis of some 590 of the donors, V segments were called functional above 56.7% productive rearrangements and were called segregating when the between-donor standard deviation exceeded 5%. A statistical classification framework was built to diagnose cytomegalovirus status from the catalog of TCR beta chain sequences. V and J gene assignment, in a later analysis, came from comparing TCR nucleotide sequences with IMGT/GENE-DB human TR gene sequences. Using the TCRdist pipeline, a later analysis assigned CDR3 sequences along with most-parsimonious VDJ recombination scenarios. A later analysis defined each TCR beta chain by its CDR3 amino acid sequence plus V-gene family, and excluded reads lacking a unique V-gene family. To address suspected cross-contamination and a sequencing artifact, a later analysis removed approximately 590 highly shared, low-generation-probability nucleotide sequences. In a later analysis, a clonal expansion index was calculated for each public chain from normalized within-repertoire ranks of inferred template counts. A later analysis computed generation probabilities with a VDJ recombination model fitted to out-of-frame rearrangements, and checked the results against IGoR. In a later analysis, hypergeometric tests were used to score TCR-TCR, TCR-HLA and TCR-CMV co-occurrence, with a repertoire-size bias correction applied to TCR pairs. False discovery rates were estimated in a later analysis by permuting HLA or CMV assignments 20 times. A later analysis grouped co-occurring TCRs with DBSCAN, adding TCRdist sequence similarity when clustering within HLA-allele-positive subsets. For co-occurrence clustering, repertoires with fewer than 30,000 or more than 120,000 public chains were excluded, along with a handful of repertoires with anomalous nucleotide sharing. TCRdb retrieved this table from immuneACCESS and kept in-frame rearrangements only. Not all clones are present; in checked studies, unresolved V genes account for under half, and no reason is known for the remainder. V, J and clone size reflect that table, while D and trimming were determined from the DNA. In all, the sample holds approximately 150,000 clones, and roughly 72% of those were seen once. Approximately 1.8% of the sample lies in the top ten.

Points the paper makes about the study in general: The authors suggested that the approach could potentially be extended to other disease states and immunological phenotypes. This cohort had only TCR beta chains sequenced, and the lack of alpha or paired-chain data limited which features could be detected. In a later analysis, HLA-associated TCR beta chains showed more clonal expansion and lower generation probabilities than non-associated chains that were equally common. A total of 164 TCR beta chains were listed by the study as associated with cytomegalovirus. In both the original and validation cohorts, the classifier was reported to diagnose cytomegalovirus status with high specificity and sensitivity. A further reported finding was that TCR beta sequences accurately predicted the HLA-A and HLA-B alleles for most subjects in the first cohort. For the cohort, immune exposure information was limited to CMV serostatus. Around 16 rarely observed V segments, including chromosome 9 orphons, were excluded from the earlier analysis of about 500 of the donors because counts were too low. In vitro tests confirmed that a few of the cytomegalovirus-associated TCR beta chains recognize cytomegalovirus antigens. Strong co-occurrence of HLA alleles, especially DR and DQ, made assigning TCR associations to individual alleles difficult. An association between a missense DCLRE1C variant and V-gene and J-gene trimming of TCR beta chains was found in a later genetic analysis and replicated in an independent cohort. A cluster of highly shared sequence variants was judged likely to represent a technical artifact of the sequencing pipeline. While some public TCRs were present in many individuals, most TCR sequences turned up only very rarely across donors. A later analysis found that TCR association rates varied across HLA loci, with DRB1 alleles showing the most associated TCRs and HLA-C alleles the fewest. In a later analysis, several top co-occurrence clusters were reported to appear linked to parvovirus B19, influenza, CMV and Epstein-Barr virus. HLA typing was unavailable for some donors at each locus, so association tests used only the typed subset. In an earlier analysis of about 600 of the donors, most TCR beta V segments appeared in productive rearrangements about 87% or about 30% of the time, broadly matching IMGT annotations. A later genetic analysis reported fewer N-insertions in productive TCRs among donors in an Asian-associated ancestry cluster than the roughly 700-donor mean. Specific HLA alleles were associated with 18,000 or so TCR beta sequences at a false discovery rate of 0.05 in a later analysis. Most CMV-associated TCR beta chains appeared to be HLA-restricted in a later analysis, and the HLA associations seemed to be driven largely by CMV exposure. Correlated functional status among segregating V segments might reflect linkage disequilibrium, but an unknown experimental factor could not be ruled out. The presence/absence analyses assumed that sequencing depth was roughly uniform across donors, and that assumption may not be true.

The material sequenced was PBMCs. The clonotype originates from a man aged 35 to 55 in good health and CMV-seronegative.

The CDR3 reads CASSKVGTGAYEQYF. The DNA reads as follows: TGTGCCAGCTCAAAGGTAGGGACAGGAGCTTACGAGCAGTACTTC. The chain employs TRBV18 and TRBJ2-7, with 8 bases in between that match TRBD1. From V the trimming removes 5 bases and from J it removes 4 bases, while the gene matches leave 10 bases of the junction unaccounted for. The CDR3 goes from the cysteine to the phenylalanine over 15 residues. Kept here is only the CDR3 DNA, which spans 45 bases and is read in frame from base 1. From a lookup of the germline V gene, CDR1 and CDR2 are KGHSH and LQKENI.